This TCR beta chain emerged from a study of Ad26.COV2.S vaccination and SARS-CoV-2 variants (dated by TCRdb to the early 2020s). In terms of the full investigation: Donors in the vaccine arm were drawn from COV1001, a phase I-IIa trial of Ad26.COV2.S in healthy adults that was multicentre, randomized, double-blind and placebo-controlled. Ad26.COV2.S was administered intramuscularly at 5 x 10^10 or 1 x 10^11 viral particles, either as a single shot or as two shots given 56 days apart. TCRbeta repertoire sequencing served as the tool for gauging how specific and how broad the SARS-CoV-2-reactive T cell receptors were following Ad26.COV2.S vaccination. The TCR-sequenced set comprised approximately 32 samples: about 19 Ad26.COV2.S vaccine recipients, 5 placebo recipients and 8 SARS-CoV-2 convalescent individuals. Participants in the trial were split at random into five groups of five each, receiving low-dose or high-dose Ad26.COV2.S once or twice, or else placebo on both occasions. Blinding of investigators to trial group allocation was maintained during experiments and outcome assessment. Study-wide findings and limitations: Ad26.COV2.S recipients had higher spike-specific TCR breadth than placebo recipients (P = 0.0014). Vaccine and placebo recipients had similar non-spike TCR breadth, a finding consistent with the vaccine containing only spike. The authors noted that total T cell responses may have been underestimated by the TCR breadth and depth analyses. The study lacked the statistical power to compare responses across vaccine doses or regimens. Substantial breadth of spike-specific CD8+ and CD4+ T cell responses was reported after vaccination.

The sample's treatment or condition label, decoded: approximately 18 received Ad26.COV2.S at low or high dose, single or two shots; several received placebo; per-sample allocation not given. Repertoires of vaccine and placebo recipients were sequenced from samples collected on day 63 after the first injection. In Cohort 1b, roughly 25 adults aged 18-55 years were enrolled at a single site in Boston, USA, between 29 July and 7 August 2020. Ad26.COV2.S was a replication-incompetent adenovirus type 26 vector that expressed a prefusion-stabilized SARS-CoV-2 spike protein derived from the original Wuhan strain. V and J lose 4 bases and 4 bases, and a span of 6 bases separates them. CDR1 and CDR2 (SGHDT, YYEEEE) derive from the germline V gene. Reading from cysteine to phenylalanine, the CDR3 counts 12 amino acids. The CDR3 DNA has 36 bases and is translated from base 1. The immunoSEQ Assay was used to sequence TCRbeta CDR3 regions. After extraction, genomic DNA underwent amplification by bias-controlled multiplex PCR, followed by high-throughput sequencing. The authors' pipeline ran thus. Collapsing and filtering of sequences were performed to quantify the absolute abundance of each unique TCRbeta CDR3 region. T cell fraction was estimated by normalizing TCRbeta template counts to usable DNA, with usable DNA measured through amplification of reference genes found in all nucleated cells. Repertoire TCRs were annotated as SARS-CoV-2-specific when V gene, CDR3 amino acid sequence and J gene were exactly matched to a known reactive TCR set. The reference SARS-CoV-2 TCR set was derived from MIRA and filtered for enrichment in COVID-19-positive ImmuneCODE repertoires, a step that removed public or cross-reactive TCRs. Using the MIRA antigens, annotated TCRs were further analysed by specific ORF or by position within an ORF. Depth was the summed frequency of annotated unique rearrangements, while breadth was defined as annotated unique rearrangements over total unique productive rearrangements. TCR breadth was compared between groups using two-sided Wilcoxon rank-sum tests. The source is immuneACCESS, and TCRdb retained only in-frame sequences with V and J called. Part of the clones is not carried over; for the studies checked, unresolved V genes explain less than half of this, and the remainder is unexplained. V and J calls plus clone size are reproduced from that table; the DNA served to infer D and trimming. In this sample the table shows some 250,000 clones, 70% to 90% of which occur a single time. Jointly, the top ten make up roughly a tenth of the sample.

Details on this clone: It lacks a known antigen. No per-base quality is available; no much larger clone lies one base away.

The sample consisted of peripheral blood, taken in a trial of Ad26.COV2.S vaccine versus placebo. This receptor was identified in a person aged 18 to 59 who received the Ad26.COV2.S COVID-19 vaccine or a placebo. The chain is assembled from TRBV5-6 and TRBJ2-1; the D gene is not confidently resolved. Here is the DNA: TGTGCCAGCAGCCCACTTTACAATGAGCAGTTCTTC. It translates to CASSPLYNEQFF.